These 15 T cell receptor beta chains originate from one sample sequenced in a study of T cell responses to AZD1222 COVID-19 vaccine. This table comes from immunoSEQ multiplex PCR, and its TCRdb copy is limited to in-frame clones, with some not included. The table includes 150,000 to 160,000 clones, about nine tenths detected once. Sequenced material: peripheral blood, taken on day 0 of AZD1222 vaccination. The receptors come from an adult in good health.

This clone was counted once. The chain links TRBV12-3 or TRBV12-4 to TRBJ2-2; TRBD1 matches at 7 bases. Trimming at V came to 7 bases and at J to 4 bases, leaving 3 bases not matched to a gene. The CDR3 is made up of 13 amino acids. CDR3 bases: TGTGCCAGCAAGACAGGGACCACCGGGGAGCTGTTTTTT. Its protein is CASKTGTTGELFF.

The rearrangement links TRBV5-4 to TRBJ1-2; 10 positions agree with TRBD1. Germline assignment: CDR1 SGHNT and CDR2 YYREEE (reference sequence). The CDR3 covers 14 residues. Trimming removed 4 bases from V and 7 bases from J; junction bases left unmatched: 7. DNA of the CDR3: TGTGCCAGCAGCAGGACGGGGACAGGGGCTGGCTACACCTTC. Residues: CASSRTGTGAGYTF.

The rearrangement links TRBV14 to TRBJ1-3; D unclear. Germline V lookup: CDR1 SGHDN, CDR2 FVKESK. This CDR3 is built from 15 residues. Trimming stripped 4 bases from V and 0 bases from J, with 10 bases between. For the CDR3, the DNA is TGTGCCAGCAGCCCCGATTCAAGCTCTGGAAACACCATATATTTT. This encodes CASSPDSSSGNTIYF.

The chain has TRBV15 and TRBJ2-1; 14 positions match TRBD2. V lost 6 bases, J lost 5 bases, and 3 bases stayed unmatched. The CDR3 covers 15 residues. CDR1 LNHNV and CDR2 YYDKDF come from the germline V gene (reference sequence). CDR3 nucleotide sequence: TGTGCCACCAGACAGGGACTAGCGGGAGACAATGAGCAGTTCTTC. Translation gives CATRQGLAGDNEQFF.

This clone was observed a single time. V gene TRBV5-6 combines with J gene TRBJ1-2, with D perhaps TRBD1 (6 bases). Germline CDR1 is SGHDT and CDR2 is YYEEEE. The CDR3 contains 16 residues. V was pared by 5 bases and J by 4 bases, with 21 bases between. In DNA, the CDR3 is TGTGCCAGCAGATCGGGACAACCTGGGGACGGCTATGGCTACACCTTC. As protein: CASRSGQPGDGYGYTF. Together with reference TRBV5-6 and TRBJ1-2, the CDR3 gives the full variable domain: DAGVTQSPTHLIKTRGQQVTLRCSPKSGHDTVSWYQQALGQGPQFIFQYYEEEERQRGNFPDRFSGHQFPNYSSELNVNALLLGDSALYLCASRSGQPGDGYGYTFGSGTRLTVV.

The CDR3 loop is CASSVSSPLGTGGYGYTF. The DNA for the CDR3 is TGTGCCAGCAGCGTATCCTCCCCCCTCGGGACGGGAGGGTATGGCTACACCTTC. V and J are TRBV9 and TRBJ1-2, with D tentatively TRBD1 (5 bases). The germline V gene encodes CDR1 SGDLS and CDR2 YYNGEE. This CDR3 comprises 18 residues. Trimming shortened V by 1 base and J by 5 bases, and 24 bases separated the two germline ends.

The rearrangement joins TRBV5-5 to TRBJ1-1, with 9 bases aligning to TRBD1. This CDR3 has 15 residues. J gave up 4 bases and V 0 bases, and 4 bases lay outside the gene matches. CDR1 SGHKS and CDR2 YYEKEE come from the germline V gene (reference sequence). CDR3 in amino acids: CASSLGQGVVTEAFF. The CDR3 bases are TGTGCCAGCAGCTTGGGACAGGGGGTGGTCACTGAAGCTTTCTTT.

This clone appeared a single time. The CDR3 nucleotides are TGCGCCAGCAGCTTACGGGGACATAATTCCAATGAGCAGTTCTTC. Its translation: CASSLRGHNSNEQFF. J is TRBJ2-1 and V is TRBV5-1; possible D gene TRBD1, 6 bases. V gave up 2 bases and J gave up 6 bases, with 15 bases separating them. Germline assignment: CDR1 SGHRS and CDR2 YFSETQ. The CDR3 has 15 amino acids.

V is TRBV5-4 and J is TRBJ1-2, with D possibly TRBD1 on 5 matching bases. The CDR3 runs 13 residues. Germline loops: CDR1 SGHNT, CDR2 YYREEE (reference sequence). The V end lost 2 bases, the J end lost 4 bases, and 9 bases lay between the germline ends. The CDR3 bases are TGTGCCAGCAGCTTATCAGGGATCTATGGCTACACCTTC. Its translation: CASSLSGIYGYTF.

The V and J genes are TRBV4-3 and TRBJ1-5; D unresolved. V lost 0 bases and J 0 bases, leaving 12 bases between the germline ends. This CDR3 is 17 amino acids long. Germline V CDR1 and CDR2: LGHNA, YSLEER. DNA for the CDR3: TGCGCCAGCAGCCAAGATAAGAGCCTAGATAGCAATCAGCCCCAGCATTTT. It is translated as CASSQDKSLDSNQPQHF.

The genes are TRBV30 and TRBJ1-6, with a tentative D call TRBD1 (5 bases). The germline gives CDR1 GTSNPN, CDR2 SVGIG (reference sequence). The CDR3 is 14 residues long. With 2 bases removed from V and 7 bases from J, the gap between germline ends came to 12 bases. CDR3 loop: CAWSIGQRNSPLHF. CDR3 nucleotide sequence: TGTGCCTGGAGTATAGGACAAAGAAATTCACCCCTCCACTTT.

CDR3 bases: TGTGCCAGCAGCGTCACCGGGGGGCGCATGCAGCCCCAGCATTTT. Amino acids: CASSVTGGRMQPQHF. The chain recombines TRBV28 with TRBJ1-5; tentative D call: TRBD1 (6 bases). The CDR3 has 15 residues. The germline gives CDR1 MDHEN, CDR2 SYDVKM. Trimming pared 6 bases from V and 7 bases from J, leaving 19 bases between.

The chain recombines TRBV7-9 with TRBJ1-1, with D tentatively TRBD1 (5 bases). The germline V gene encodes CDR1 SEHNR and CDR2 FQNEAQ (reference sequence). CDR3 length equals 11 residues. The V end lost 5 bases, the J end lost 11 bases, and 12 bases lay between the germline ends. CDR3: CASSPQGRAFF. The CDR3 DNA is TGTGCCAGCAGCCCCCAGGGTAGGGCTTTCTTT.

This clone showed up just once. The gene calls are TRBV27 and TRBJ1-1; D is undetermined. CDR1 MNHEY and CDR2 SMNVEV come from the germline V gene (reference sequence). Between the trimmed V and J ends, which lost 2 bases and 5 bases, there was a span of 9 bases. This CDR3 spans 13 amino acids. DNA for the CDR3: TGTGCCAGCAGTTTACAAGGGAGAACTGAAGCTTTCTTT. This gives the protein CASSLQGRTEAFF.

The V call is TRBV19, the J call TRBJ2-3; D ambiguous. Trimming took off 0 bases at V and 1 base at J, with 8 bases between the two ends. In germline, CDR1 is LNHDA, CDR2 SQIVND (reference sequence). The CDR3 length is 15 residues. The CDR3 DNA is TGTGCCAGTAGTATAGACGCCTCCGGCACAGATACGCAGTATTTT. Its protein product is CASSIDASGTDTQYF.